Below, 28 T cell receptor beta chains from the same sample are listed, as sequenced in a study of blood T cell repertoires in COVID-19. Using immunoSEQ multiplex PCR, the repertoire was profiled, and TCRdb retains in-frame clones only, with some absent. This sample carries about 290,000 clones, roughly nine tenths of them seen once, and the ten largest clones take 11%. Sequencing input: peripheral blood. All receptors come from a woman aged 25 to 39 with COVID-19, enrolled during active disease.

Here the CDR3 reads CASSLGQGARLETQYF. DNA for the CDR3: TGTGCCAGCAGCTTGGGACAGGGGGCGAGGTTGGAGACCCAGTACTTC. V gene TRBV5-6 combines with J gene TRBJ2-5; the match to TRBD1 covers 10 bases. The CDR3 runs to 16 residues. With 0 bases clipped from V and 5 bases from J, the junction kept 7 bases outside the gene matches. Germline V gives CDR1 SGHDT, CDR2 YYEEEE.

The rearrangement joins TRBV2 to TRBJ2-1; D possibly corresponds to TRBD2 (5 bases). Germline loops: CDR1 SNHLY, CDR2 FYNNEI. V was cut by 2 bases and J by 8 bases, with 10 bases left in between. This CDR3 comprises 13 residues. The CDR3 loop reads CASSEHHGDEQFF. CDR3 in DNA: TGTGCCAGCAGTGAACACCACGGGGATGAGCAGTTCTTC.

The chain has TRBV6-6 and TRBJ2-1, with TRBD1 matching over 11 bases. Per the germline V gene, CDR1 is MNHNY and CDR2 is SVGAGI (reference sequence). The V segment lost 5 bases and the J segment 2 bases; nucleotides outside the gene matches: 11. The CDR3 has 18 amino acids. The CDR3: CASSPPVGTGGAYNEQFF. In nucleotides, the CDR3 is TGTGCCAGCAGTCCCCCGGTAGGGACAGGGGGGGCCTACAATGAGCAGTTCTTC.

This rearrangement joins TRBV7-6 to TRBJ1-5; 7 nucleotides agree with TRBD1. The germline V gene encodes CDR1 SGHVS and CDR2 FNYEAQ. Trimming at V came to 2 bases and at J to 6 bases, leaving 4 bases not matched to a gene. CDR3 length: 14 amino acids. The CDR3 region is CASSLFGTAQPQHF. The CDR3 region has the DNA TGTGCCAGCAGCTTATTCGGGACAGCTCAGCCCCAGCATTTT.

The chain links TRBV28 to TRBJ1-1; D perhaps matches TRBD1 (5 bases). CDR3 size: 14 residues. The germline gives CDR1 MDHEN, CDR2 SYDVKM. Trimming removed 5 bases from V and 5 bases from J, with 15 bases in between. The CDR3: CASSNPAGMTEAFF. The CDR3 DNA is TGTGCCAGCAGTAACCCGGCAGGGATGACTGAAGCTTTCTTT.

This chain joins TRBV11-2 and TRBJ2-4; D gene unclear. Germline CDR1 SGHAT, CDR2 FQNNGV. V lost 4 bases, J lost 1 base, and 11 bases lay in between. The CDR3 runs 15 residues. DNA for the CDR3: TGTGCCAGCAGCTCGGCCCCGAGGGCCAAAAACATTCAGTACTTC. This translates into CASSSAPRAKNIQYF.

The chain is built from TRBV20-1 and TRBJ1-6; D possibly corresponds to TRBD1 (5 bases). Germline V gene sequence: CDR1 DFQATT, CDR2 SNEGSKA (reference sequence). CDR3 length: 18 residues. V was shortened by 3 bases and J by 0 bases, with 18 bases between the two germline ends. CDR3 in amino acids: CSASRLSGGNSYNSPLHF. CDR3 DNA sequence: TGCAGTGCTAGTAGGTTGTCTGGGGGGAACTCCTATAATTCACCCCTCCACTTT.

In DNA, the CDR3 is TGTGCCAGCAGTTACTCAGGCGGGTTCGGGGAGCTGTTTTTT. Translation: CASSYSGGFGELFF. The rearrangement uses TRBV6-5 and TRBJ2-2, with D maybe TRBD2 (5 bases). V was shortened by 0 bases and J by 7 bases, with 9 bases between the two germline ends. The CDR3 runs to 14 residues. CDR1 is MNHEY, CDR2 SVGAGI, per germline.

This chain joins TRBV6-6 and TRBJ2-7; D unresolved. This CDR3 has 13 amino acids. Trimming cost V 0 bases and J 3 bases, with 6 bases left between them. CDR1 is MNHNY, CDR2 SVGAGI, per germline (reference sequence). CDR3 region: CASSYSPHYEQYF. CDR3 nucleotide sequence: TGTGCCAGCAGTTACTCCCCCCACTACGAGCAGTACTTC.

The chain couples TRBV3-1 (or the pseudogene TRBV3-2) to TRBJ2-1, with a possible D match to TRBD1 (5 bases). CDR1 is LGHDT and CDR2 is YNNKEL in the germline V gene (reference sequence). With 4 bases removed from V and 12 bases from J, the gap between germline ends came to 16 bases. The CDR3 is 13 residues long. The CDR3 nucleotides read TGTGCCAGCAGCCCCCCAGGGAAGTCAGCGCAGTTCTTC. It translates to CASSPPGKSAQFF.

The V gene is TRBV6-1, the J gene TRBJ2-1; D possibly corresponds to TRBD2 (7 bases). The CDR3 has 16 amino acids. V lost 2 bases to trimming and J lost 5 bases, with 16 bases between them. Germline-derived CDR1 and CDR2 are MNHNS and SASEGT. This CDR3 reads CASSEHWGGPDNEQFF. CDR3 nucleotide sequence: TGTGCCAGCAGTGAACATTGGGGGGGCCCGGACAATGAGCAGTTCTTC.

This sequence joins TRBV6-5 and TRBJ2-7; possibly TRBD1 for D (6 bases). CDR1 MNHEY and CDR2 SVGAGI come from the germline V gene. This CDR3 is 14 amino acids long. Trimming took off 2 bases at V and 0 bases at J, with 8 bases between the two ends. The CDR3 loop is CASSYEGVSYEQYF. CDR3 DNA sequence: TGTGCCAGCAGTTACGAGGGGGTCTCCTACGAGCAGTACTTC.

The chain joins TRBV3-1 (or the pseudogene TRBV3-2) to TRBJ1-1, with D unresolved. Trimming pared 1 base from V and 0 bases from J, leaving 6 bases between. Germline CDR1 is LGHDT and CDR2 is YNNKEL (reference sequence). CDR3 size: 14 residues. CDR3 in amino acids: CASSQGGMNTEAFF. The CDR3, as DNA: TGTGCCAGCAGCCAAGGCGGCATGAACACTGAAGCTTTCTTT.

This clone was seen only once. The chain uses TRBV19 and TRBJ1-3, with 7 bases that match TRBD1. After removal of 5 bases from V and 0 bases from J, the junction contained 10 bases not matched to a gene. CDR1 and CDR2 from the germline V gene are LNHDA and SQIVND (reference sequence). The CDR3 consists of 17 residues. DNA of the CDR3: TGTGCCAGTAGTGGGGGGACAGCCTTTCACTCTGGAAACACCATATATTTT. Translation: CASSGGTAFHSGNTIYF.

The chain uses TRBV5-1 and TRBJ2-5; TRBD1 matches at 7 bases. The length of the CDR3 is 15 residues. Trimming cost V 1 base and J 2 bases; bases outside gene matches: 5. Germline CDR1 is SGHRS and CDR2 is YFSETQ. The CDR3 is CASSLSWTGQETQYF. The CDR3 region has the DNA TGCGCCAGCAGCTTGAGTTGGACAGGACAAGAGACCCAGTACTTC.

The chain employs TRBV28 and TRBJ2-7; possible D gene TRBD2, 7 bases. Trimming removed 5 bases from V and 5 bases from J, with 13 bases in between. Germline loops: CDR1 MDHEN, CDR2 SYDVKM. The CDR3 has 13 amino acids. CDR3: CASSRGGLDEQYF. The CDR3 region has the DNA TGTGCCAGCAGTAGGGGGGGATTGGACGAGCAGTACTTC.

The chain combines TRBV6-5 with TRBJ1-3; the D is unclear. CDR3 length equals 15 residues. The germline gives CDR1 MNHEY, CDR2 SVGAGI. V was trimmed by 1 base and J by 0 bases, leaving 7 bases between them. The CDR3 bases are TGTGCCAGCAGTTACTTCCTCAGCTCTGGAAACACCATATATTTT. This codes for CASSYFLSSGNTIYF.

V is TRBV5-4 and J is TRBJ2-5; weak D call: TRBD1 (6 bases). Germline V gives CDR1 SGHNT, CDR2 YYREEE (reference sequence). With 2 bases removed from V and 2 bases from J, the gap between germline ends came to 10 bases. This CDR3 is built from 14 residues. In DNA form, the CDR3 reads TGTGCCAGCAGCTTAGGGGGACCGCAAGAGACCCAGTACTTC. This encodes CASSLGGPQETQYF.

This clone occurred once. A junction end diverges from the germline sequence, so it may reflect a read error. The chain employs TRBV5-4 and TRBJ2-1; no firm D call. The length of the CDR3 is 13 residues. Germline assignment: CDR1 SGHNT and CDR2 YYREEE (reference sequence). The CDR3 loop reads CASSLEESQVTVF. The CDR3, as DNA: TGTGCCAGCAGCTTGGAGGAGTCGCAAGTGACGGTCTTC.

This clone showed up just a few times. The V gene is TRBV6-5, the J gene TRBJ1-6, with a tentative D call TRBD1 (5 bases). V lost 6 bases to trimming and J lost 9 bases, with 12 bases between them. This CDR3 contains 13 residues. Germline-derived CDR1 and CDR2 are MNHEY and SVGAGI. Here the CDR3 DNA reads TGTGCCAGCAGCCAGGGCGTAATTTCACCCCTCCACTTT. Translated, it gives CASSQGVISPLHF.

The chain uses TRBV27 and TRBJ2-7, with D possibly TRBD1 on 6 matching bases. The CDR3 is 15 residues long. V was shortened by 4 bases and J by 5 bases, with 18 bases between the two germline ends. In germline, CDR1 is MNHEY, CDR2 SMNVEV (reference sequence). The DNA of the CDR3 is TGTGCCAGCAGTTGGGGGATGGGGGCGGCAAACGAGCAGTACTTC. This gives the protein CASSWGMGAANEQYF.

This clone showed up just once. The CDR3 DNA is TGTGCCAGCTTAACAGGTGCGACCTATGGCTACACCTTC. Translation gives CASLTGATYGYTF. The chain has TRBV28 and TRBJ1-2; possible D gene TRBD1, 5 bases. The CDR3 contains 13 residues. CDR1 MDHEN and CDR2 SYDVKM come from the germline V gene. Trimming shortened V by 8 bases and J by 4 bases, and 14 bases separated the two germline ends.

The chain joins TRBV6-5 to TRBJ1-5; 7 bases match TRBD1. CDR3 size: 14 residues. Unmatched junction bases numbered 5, after V lost 5 bases and J lost 4 bases. Germline V gene data show CDR1 as MNHEY and CDR2 as SVGAGI. CDR3 region: CASSRDRRNQPQHF. The CDR3 DNA reads as TGTGCCAGCAGTCGGGACAGACGTAATCAGCCCCAGCATTTT.

This chain links TRBV27 with TRBJ1-4; D ambiguous. Germline V gene data show CDR1 as MNHEY and CDR2 as SMNVEV (reference sequence). V was trimmed by 2 bases and J by 8 bases, leaving 12 bases between them. The CDR3 covers 14 residues. The CDR3 loop reads CASSLMVVEEKLFF. The CDR3 DNA sequence: TGTGCCAGCAGTTTAATGGTAGTAGAAGAAAAACTGTTTTTT.

The rearrangement uses TRBV5-6 and TRBJ1-4; D unclear. V was clipped by 1 base and J by 7 bases, with 14 bases between them. The CDR3 is made up of 15 amino acids. The germline gives CDR1 SGHDT, CDR2 YYEEEE. The CDR3 DNA reads TGTGCCAGCAGCTTGACGGGGAGTGTAGGTGAAAAACTGTTTTTT. Amino acids: CASSLTGSVGEKLFF.

The CDR3 spells CASSLFIGGASYNEQFF. The DNA of the CDR3 is TGTGCCAGCAGCTTATTTATCGGGGGGGCCTCGTACAATGAGCAGTTCTTC. The chain combines TRBV7-6 with TRBJ2-1; TRBD2 aligns across 8 bases. Germline assignment: CDR1 SGHVS and CDR2 FNYEAQ. Losses at the gene ends were 2 bases for V and 4 bases for J; bases not matched to a gene: 10. The CDR3 totals 17 residues.

The chain carries TRBV7-4 and TRBJ2-3; 15 nucleotides align to TRBD2. Germline CDR1 reads SGHVT; CDR2 reads SQSDAQ. CDR3 length: 21 residues. V shed 5 bases and J 4 bases; nucleotides not matched to a gene: 19. In DNA, the CDR3 is TGTGCCAGCAGCCGCCCTTTGGGACTAGCGGGGGGCCTTCTCGGGGCAGATACGCAGTATTTT. It specifies CASSRPLGLAGGLLGADTQYF.

The chain recombines TRBV5-1 with TRBJ1-4; D call uncertain. CDR1 and CDR2 from the germline V gene are SGHRS and YFSETQ. This CDR3 is built from 15 residues. Trimming left V 1 base short and J 0 bases short, with 7 bases between. Written as DNA, the CDR3 is TGCGCCAGCAGCTTGTGGCCTGCAACTAATGAAAAACTGTTTTTT. It codes for CASSLWPATNEKLFF.